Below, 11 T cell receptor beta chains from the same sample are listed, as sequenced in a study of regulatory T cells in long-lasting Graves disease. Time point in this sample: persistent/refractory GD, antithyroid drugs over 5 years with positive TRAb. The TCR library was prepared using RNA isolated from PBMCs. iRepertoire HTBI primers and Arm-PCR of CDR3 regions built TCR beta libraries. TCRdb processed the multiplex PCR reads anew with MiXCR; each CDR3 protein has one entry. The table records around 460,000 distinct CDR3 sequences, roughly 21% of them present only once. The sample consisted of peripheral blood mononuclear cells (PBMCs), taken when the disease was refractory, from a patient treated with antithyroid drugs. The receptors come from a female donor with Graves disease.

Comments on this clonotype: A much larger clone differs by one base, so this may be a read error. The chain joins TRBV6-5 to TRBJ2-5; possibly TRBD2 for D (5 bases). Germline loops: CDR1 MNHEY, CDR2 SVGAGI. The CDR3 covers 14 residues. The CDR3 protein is CASSWPGNHETQYF. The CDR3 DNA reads TGTGCCAGCAGTTGGCCCGGGAACCACGAGACCCAGTACTTC.

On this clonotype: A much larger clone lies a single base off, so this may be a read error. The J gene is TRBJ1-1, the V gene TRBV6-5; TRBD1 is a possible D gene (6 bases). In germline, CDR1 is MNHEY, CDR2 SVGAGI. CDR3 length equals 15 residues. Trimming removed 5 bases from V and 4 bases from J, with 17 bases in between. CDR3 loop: CASSLLDRRGTEAFF. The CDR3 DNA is TGTGCCAGCAGTCTCCTCGACAGGAGAGGCACTGAAGCTTTCTTT.

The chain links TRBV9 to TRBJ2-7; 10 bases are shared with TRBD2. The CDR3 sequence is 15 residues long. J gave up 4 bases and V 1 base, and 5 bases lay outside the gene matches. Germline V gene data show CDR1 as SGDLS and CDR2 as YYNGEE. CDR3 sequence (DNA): TGTGCCAGCAGCGTAAGTACTAGCGGGAATTACGAGCAGTACTTC. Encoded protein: CASSVSTSGNYEQYF.

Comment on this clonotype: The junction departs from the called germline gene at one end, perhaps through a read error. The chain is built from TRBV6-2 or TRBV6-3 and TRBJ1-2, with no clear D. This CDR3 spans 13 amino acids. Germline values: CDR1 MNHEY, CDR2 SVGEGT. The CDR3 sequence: CASTGGVLYDYTF. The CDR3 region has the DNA TGTGCCAGCACGGGCGGAGTACTCTATGACTACACCTTC.

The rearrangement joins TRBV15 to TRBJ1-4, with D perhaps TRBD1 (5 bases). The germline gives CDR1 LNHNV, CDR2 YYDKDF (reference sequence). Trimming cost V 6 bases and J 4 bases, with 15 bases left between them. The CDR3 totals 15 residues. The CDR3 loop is CATSKGNSYNEKLFF. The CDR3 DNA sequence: TGTGCCACCAGTAAGGGGAACAGCTATAATGAAAAACTGTTTTTT.

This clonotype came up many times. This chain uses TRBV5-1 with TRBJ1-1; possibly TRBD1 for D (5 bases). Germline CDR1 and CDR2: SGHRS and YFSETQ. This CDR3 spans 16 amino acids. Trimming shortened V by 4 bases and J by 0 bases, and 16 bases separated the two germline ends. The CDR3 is CASSPSGERMNTEAFF. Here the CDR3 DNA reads TGCGCCAGCAGCCCGTCGGGGGAGCGGATGAACACTGAAGCTTTCTTT.

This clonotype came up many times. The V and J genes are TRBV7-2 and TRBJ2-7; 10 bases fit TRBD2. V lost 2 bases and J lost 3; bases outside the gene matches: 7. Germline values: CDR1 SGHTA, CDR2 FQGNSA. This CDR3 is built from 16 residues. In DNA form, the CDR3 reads TGTGCCAGCAGCTTACGGAGCGGGAGGGGCCTCTACGAGCAGTACTTC. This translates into CASSLRSGRGLYEQYF.

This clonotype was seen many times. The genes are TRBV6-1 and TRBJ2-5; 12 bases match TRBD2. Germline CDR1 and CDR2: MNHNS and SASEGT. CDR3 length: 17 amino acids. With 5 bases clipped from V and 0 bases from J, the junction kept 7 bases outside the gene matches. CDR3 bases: TGTGCCAGCAGTCCCTGGACTAGCGGGACCCACCAAGAGACCCAGTACTTC. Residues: CASSPWTSGTHQETQYF.

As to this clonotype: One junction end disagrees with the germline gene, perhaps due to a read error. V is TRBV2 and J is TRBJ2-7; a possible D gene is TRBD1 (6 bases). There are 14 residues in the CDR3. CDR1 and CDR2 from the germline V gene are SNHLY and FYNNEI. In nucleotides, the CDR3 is TGTGCCAGCAGTGAGGGTGTGGGGGCCTACGAGCGGTACTTC. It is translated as CASSEGVGAYERYF.

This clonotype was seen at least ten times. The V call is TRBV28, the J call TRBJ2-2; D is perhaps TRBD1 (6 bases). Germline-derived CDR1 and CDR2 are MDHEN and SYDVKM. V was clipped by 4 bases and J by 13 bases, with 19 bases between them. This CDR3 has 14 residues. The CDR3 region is CASSSPLPGVGLFF. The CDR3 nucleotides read TGTGCCAGCAGTTCCCCCCTACCAGGGGTCGGGCTGTTTTTT.

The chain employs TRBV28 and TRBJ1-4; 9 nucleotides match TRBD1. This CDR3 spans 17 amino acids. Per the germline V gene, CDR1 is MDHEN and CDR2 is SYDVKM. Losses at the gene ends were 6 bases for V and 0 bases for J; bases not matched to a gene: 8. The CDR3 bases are TGTGCCAGCAGCCTGGGACAGGGAAAGGCAACTAATGAAAAACTGTTTTTT. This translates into CASSLGQGKATNEKLFF. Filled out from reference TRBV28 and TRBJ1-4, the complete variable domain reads DVKVTQSSRYLVKRTGEKVFLECVQDMDHENMFWYRQDPGLGLRLIYFSYDVKMKEKGDIPEGYSVSREKKERFSLILESASTNQTSMYLCASSLGQGKATNEKLFFGSGTQLSVL.